One T cell receptor beta chain is described in this entry. Antigen: not known. This table comes from immunoSEQ multiplex PCR, and its TCRdb copy is limited to in-frame clones, with some not included. This table has 90,000 to 120,000 clones, 75% to 95% appearing once. This record belongs to a study of OX40 agonist ivuxolimab in advanced cancers. Background on the study: Ivuxolimab was delivered to patients intravenously every 2 weeks at doses spanning 0.01 to 10 mg/kg. One patient with hepatocellular carcinoma and two with cutaneous melanoma, three in all, had partial responses.

Blood samples were obtained at baseline, cycle 4 day 1, and cycle 7 day 1. Study-wide points: Normalized T-cell clonal expansion was also low in some nonresponders.

Sequenced here: CD4+ or CD8+ T cells sorted from blood, sampled in a trial of the OX40 agonist ivuxolimab. The clonotype originates from an adult with an advanced solid tumor such as melanoma, head and neck, liver or kidney cancer.

CDR3 nucleotide sequence: TGTGCCAGCAGTGTACAGAATTCTGGCTACGAGCAGTACTTC. It yields the protein CASSVQNSGYEQYF. J is TRBJ2-7 and V is TRBV6-1; D not certain. This CDR3 has 14 residues. Germline V gene sequence: CDR1 MNHNS, CDR2 SASEGT. Trimming shortened V by 4 bases and J by 3 bases, and 13 bases separated the two germline ends.